The 6 T cell receptor beta chains below all came from one sample that was sequenced in a study of T cells in localized non-small cell lung cancer. TCRdb keeps only in-frame clones here, not all; method: immunoSEQ multiplex PCR. The top ten clones hold less than 8.5% of a sample with about 8,200 clones, approximately 59% of them seen once. This material consisted of lymph node tissue, taken before any cancer treatment. The receptors derive from a male donor at least 60 years old with stage I squamous cell lung carcinoma.

The chain uses TRBV28 and TRBJ1-1; no firm D call. Germline V lookup: CDR1 MDHEN, CDR2 SYDVKM. With 1 base removed from V and 0 bases from J, the gap between germline ends came to 3 bases. The length of the CDR3 is 13 residues. CDR3 sequence (DNA): TGTGCCAGCAGTTTATATATGAACACTGAAGCTTTCTTT. It codes for CASSLYMNTEAFF. Looking up the rest from reference TRBV28 and TRBJ1-1 gives the full variable domain: DVKVTQSSRYLVKRTGEKVFLECVQDMDHENMFWYRQDPGLGLRLIYFSYDVKMKEKGDIPEGYSVSREKKERFSLILESASTNQTSMYLCASSLYMNTEAFFGQGTRLTVV.

The chain joins TRBV30 to TRBJ1-1; D may be TRBD1 (5 bases). V dropped 0 bases and J dropped 10 bases, with 12 bases sitting between them. The CDR3 consists of 12 residues. CDR1 GTSNPN and CDR2 SVGIG come from the germline V gene (reference sequence). This CDR3 reads CAWSVPGLRAFF. The CDR3 bases are TGTGCCTGGAGTGTACCGGGACTCAGAGCTTTCTTT.

This clone was seen a handful of times. This chain joins TRBV11-3 and TRBJ2-1; possibly TRBD1 for D (6 bases). Trimming removed 3 bases at V and 5 bases at J, with 11 bases between. Germline lookup yields CDR1 SGHNT and CDR2 YENEEA. The CDR3 has 14 amino acids. The CDR3 sequence is CASSLAGADNEQFF. CDR3 sequence (DNA): TGTGCCAGCAGCTTGGCAGGGGCGGACAATGAGCAGTTCTTC.

The chain carries TRBV9 and TRBJ2-7, with 9 bases that match TRBD2. The CDR3 is 14 amino acids. The ends lost 4 bases at V and 5 bases at J; junction bases unmatched: 7. Germline-derived CDR1 and CDR2 are SGDLS and YYNGEE. The CDR3: CASSFSGRADEQYF. For the CDR3, the DNA is TGTGCCAGCAGCTTTAGCGGGAGAGCCGACGAGCAGTACTTC.

V gene TRBV29-1 combines with J gene TRBJ2-3, with D possibly matching TRBD2 (6 bases). The CDR3 is 14 amino acids. The V gene lost 5 bases and the J gene lost 0 bases, with 12 bases spanning the gap. CDR1 and CDR2 (germline): SQVTM, ANQGSEA. CDR3 protein: CSVLAGRSTDTQYF. As DNA, the CDR3 is TGCAGCGTTCTTGCGGGAAGGAGCACAGATACGCAGTATTTT.

The DNA for the CDR3 is TGTGCCACCAAAGTCGCCCGGGCGGGCTACACCTTC. It is translated as CATKVARAGYTF. The genes are TRBV19 and TRBJ1-2, with no clear D. CDR3 size: 12 residues. CDR1 and CDR2 (germline): LNHDA, SQIVND (reference sequence). The V and J ends lost 10 bases and 8 bases respectively, with 17 bases between them.